This T cell receptor beta chain was recovered during a study of human T cells and chemical hapten exposure. Study as a whole: The use of 2% DPC on 2 cm by 2 cm of upper inner arm skin constituted sensitization. TCR yields per sample varied, mainly owing to small pooled library volume differences.

Trimming took 2 bases from V and 2 from J, leaving 10 bases between them. This CDR3 is built from 15 residues. Germline-derived CDR1 and CDR2 are SGHTA and FQGTGA. This clonotype was recorded many times. Its antigen is still unknown. General study points: PT1 expanded TCR numbers tracked positively with patch test score.

TCRdb re-derived calls from the RACE reads in MiXCR, one entry per CDR3 protein. The sample holds approximately 85,000 distinct CDR3 sequences; 10% are singletons and the top ten take under 2.5%. Documented time point: patch test 2, 6 weeks after DPC sensitization. The treatment is: therapeutic diphenylcyclopropenone sensitization with weekly scalp DPC. Sample donors consisted of patients with alopecia, aged 18 to 70 years, who were suitable for DPC. This TCR was sampled from a woman aged 30 to 39 with alopecia areata. Some clones in this sample may be carry-over from other donors' samples. The sequencing used whole blood, collected in connection with sensitization to the hapten diphenylcyclopropenone (DPC). The J gene is TRBJ2-1, the V gene TRBV7-3; D is possibly TRBD1 (5 bases). In DNA form, the CDR3 reads TGTGCCAGCAGCTTACTTCAGGGCCCCTACAATGAGCAGTTCTTC. Protein sequence: CASSLLQGPYNEQFF.